This T cell receptor (beta chain) was identified during a study of radiotherapy plus CTLA-4 blockade in lung cancer listed by TCRdb under 2018. Turning to the overall study: Objective responses occurred in 18% of enrolled patients, and around 29% achieved disease control.

Broad study findings and their caveats: After treatment with radiotherapy and ipilimumab, TCR clones that originated in tumors expanded in peripheral blood. The strongest predictors of response were reported to be early dynamic shifts in blood T cell clones along with a rise in serum interferon-beta following radiation.

In this study, focal radiation therapy paired with CTLA-4 blockade (ipilimumab) was tested in patients who had chemo-refractory metastatic non-small-cell lung cancer. Libraries were prepared through the immunoSEQ multiplex PCR assay. This immuneACCESS table, as held by TCRdb, lists in-frame sequences with V and J called but not all clones. Of the missing ones, under half trace to an unresolved V gene in checked studies; the others have no known cause. The sample table holds about 73,000 clones, of which around 87% were seen once. The ten biggest clones cover around two fifths of the sample. The CDR1 and CDR2 encoded by the germline V gene are MDHEN and SYDVKM. The CDR3 goes from the cysteine to the phenylalanine over 15 residues. The kept DNA is CDR3 alone, 45 bases in frame from the first base. V trim: 6 bases; J trim: 7 bases; unmatched bases: 8. Comment on this clone: It has no known antigen specificity. No much larger clone exists at a distance of one base, and base qualities are not known.

The material was peripheral blood, obtained from a patient treated with radiotherapy plus ipilimumab. The sequence came from a human donor with non-small cell lung cancer that progressed on radiotherapy plus ipilimumab. The V and J segments used are TRBV28 and TRBJ2-2; a stretch of 10 junction bases matches TRBD2. The sequenced DNA is TGTGCCAGCAGCCCCAGCGGGAGGGTCAACGGGGAGCTGTTTTTT. Protein translation: CASSPSGRVNGELFF.